The rows below give T cell receptor beta chains drawn from one sample of a study of T cell responses to AZD1222 COVID-19 vaccine. The protocol was immunoSEQ multiplex PCR, while the TCRdb copy is restricted to in-frame clones and leaves out a portion. The table includes some 200,000 clones, about 94% detected once. The sequences come from peripheral blood, collected 28 days after the second dose of the MenACWY control vaccine. The source of these receptors is an adult who received the MenACWY meningococcal vaccine as a control. The conserved cysteine and the conserved F or W are not part of the CDR3 here. The listing skips clone size in some rows; elsewhere it reads once, few, many or a size class.

abundance: .; j_gene: TRBJ2-7; v_gene: TRBV15; CDR3aa: ATSRAPRGRSSYEQY
abundance: .; j_gene: TRBJ2-4; v_gene: TRBV11-2; CDR3aa: ASGTSGTGENIQY
abundance: .; j_gene: TRBJ2-7; v_gene: TRBV20-1; CDR3aa: SASASYEQY
abundance: .; j_gene: TRBJ1-2; v_gene: TRBV19; CDR3aa: ASTGATYGYT
abundance: .; j_gene: TRBJ1-3; v_gene: TRBV5-6; CDR3aa: ASSFPTGVGNTIY
abundance: .; j_gene: TRBJ2-3; v_gene: TRBV3-1/TRBV3-2; CDR3aa: ASSQGGSTDTQY
abundance: .; j_gene: TRBJ2-1; v_gene: TRBV12-3/TRBV12-4; CDR3aa: ASSSHTGGEQF
abundance: .; j_gene: TRBJ2-7; v_gene: TRBV2; CDR3aa: ASSERPLAGGPLY
abundance: .; j_gene: TRBJ1-1; v_gene: TRBV10-3; CDR3aa: ATNWGTTDTEAF
abundance: .; j_gene: TRBJ2-7; v_gene: TRBV27; CDR3aa: ASRQRGGTHEQY
abundance: .; j_gene: TRBJ1-5; v_gene: TRBV24-1; CDR3aa: ATSDLGDIYSNQPQH
abundance: .; j_gene: TRBJ1-2; v_gene: TRBV2; CDR3aa: ASSRDRGIANYGYT
abundance: .; j_gene: TRBJ2-3; v_gene: TRBV28; CDR3aa: ASSLTTTDTQY
abundance: .; j_gene: TRBJ1-6; v_gene: TRBV9; CDR3aa: ASSATGLGSPLH
abundance: .; j_gene: TRBJ2-7; v_gene: TRBV28; CDR3aa: ASSSPTVRVDEQY
abundance: .; j_gene: TRBJ2-5; v_gene: TRBV30; CDR3aa: AWRRVEGKETQY
abundance: .; j_gene: TRBJ1-5; v_gene: TRBV19; CDR3aa: ASSLGLAQPQH
abundance: .; j_gene: TRBJ2-7; v_gene: TRBV7-6; CDR3aa: ASSLGTLAGGLYEQY
abundance: once; j_gene: TRBJ1-1; v_gene: TRBV5-4; CDR3aa: ASSGYGVWNTEAF
abundance: .; j_gene: TRBJ1-1; v_gene: TRBV6-5; CDR3aa: ASSYLGQGTEAF
abundance: .; j_gene: TRBJ2-7; v_gene: TRBV7-9; CDR3aa: ASSLVAPSGAYEQY
abundance: .; j_gene: TRBJ2-1; v_gene: TRBV7-8; CDR3aa: ASSQPGRLAGNNEQF
abundance: .; j_gene: TRBJ2-7; v_gene: TRBV5-1; CDR3aa: ASSGRPGRSSYEQY
abundance: .; j_gene: TRBJ2-1; v_gene: TRBV5-1; CDR3aa: ASSLSGGGLYNEQF
abundance: .; j_gene: TRBJ2-7; v_gene: TRBV7-9; CDR3aa: ASSPSLAGNYEQY
abundance: .; j_gene: TRBJ2-7; v_gene: TRBV30; CDR3aa: AWRAPGEQY
abundance: .; j_gene: TRBJ2-1; v_gene: TRBV25-1; CDR3aa: ASSGVGLYNEQF
abundance: .; j_gene: TRBJ2-1; v_gene: TRBV3-1/TRBV3-2; CDR3aa: ASSGLTTISNNEQF
abundance: .; j_gene: TRBJ2-4; v_gene: TRBV25-1; CDR3aa: ASSESHRVEAKNIQY
abundance: .; j_gene: TRBJ1-6; v_gene: TRBV6-5; CDR3aa: ASTPGGRYNSPLH
abundance: once; j_gene: TRBJ1-1; v_gene: TRBV5-5; CDR3aa: ASSPDLIEAF
abundance: .; j_gene: TRBJ1-3; v_gene: TRBV10-3; CDR3aa: AISVPNSGNTIY
abundance: .; j_gene: TRBJ2-1; v_gene: TRBV3-1/TRBV3-2; CDR3aa: ASSQGVWGNEQF
abundance: .; j_gene: TRBJ1-2; v_gene: TRBV19; CDR3aa: ASSSRGTATNYGYT
abundance: once; j_gene: TRBJ2-1; v_gene: TRBV6-5; CDR3aa: ASSRGGHRTDEQF
abundance: .; j_gene: TRBJ1-6; v_gene: TRBV12-5; CDR3aa: ASGLAQGQRHNSPLH
abundance: once; j_gene: TRBJ2-7; v_gene: TRBV30; CDR3aa: AWAGLESYEQY
abundance: .; j_gene: TRBJ2-7; v_gene: TRBV5-4; CDR3aa: ASSSGQGGYEQY
abundance: .; j_gene: TRBJ2-1; v_gene: TRBV9; CDR3aa: ASSVGISGSANEQF
abundance: .; j_gene: TRBJ1-2; v_gene: TRBV27; CDR3aa: ASSSTGNYGYT
abundance: once; j_gene: TRBJ2-7; v_gene: TRBV5-5; CDR3aa: ASSRGYATSYEQY
abundance: .; j_gene: TRBJ2-1; v_gene: TRBV24-1; CDR3aa: ATSTGGPYNEQF
abundance: .; j_gene: TRBJ1-2; v_gene: TRBV4-1; CDR3aa: ASSLGRGYGYT
abundance: .; j_gene: TRBJ2-7; v_gene: TRBV5-6; CDR3aa: ASSFNPSVDGLFEQY
abundance: few; j_gene: TRBJ2-5; v_gene: TRBV4-1; CDR3aa: ASSQGGETQY
abundance: .; j_gene: TRBJ1-3; v_gene: TRBV5-1; CDR3aa: ASSLKTGTGNTIY
abundance: few; j_gene: TRBJ1-5; v_gene: TRBV28; CDR3aa: ASSPNDRPNQPQH
abundance: once; j_gene: TRBJ1-5; v_gene: TRBV5-5; CDR3aa: ASSVRDRGNQPQH
abundance: .; j_gene: TRBJ2-7; v_gene: TRBV28; CDR3aa: ASHWEGGYEQY
abundance: .; j_gene: TRBJ1-1; v_gene: TRBV5-4; CDR3aa: ASRLGTANTEAF
abundance: once; j_gene: TRBJ2-5; v_gene: TRBV2; CDR3aa: ASSESQETQY
abundance: .; j_gene: TRBJ2-2; v_gene: TRBV19; CDR3aa: ASSMFGNTGELF
abundance: .; j_gene: TRBJ2-3; v_gene: TRBV4-3; CDR3aa: ASSQASSGRNARTDTQY
abundance: .; j_gene: TRBJ2-2; v_gene: TRBV13; CDR3aa: ASSMRSDRGTNTGELF